The 31 T cell receptor beta chains below all came from one sample that was sequenced in a study of blood T cell repertoires in COVID-19. TCRdb keeps only in-frame clones here, not all; method: immunoSEQ multiplex PCR. Of some 270,000 clones in the sample, approximately 91% were seen once. Sequencing was done on a sample of PBMCs or T cells enriched from blood (not recorded which). The receptors were sampled from a middle-aged woman who had recovered from COVID-19.

The chain recombines TRBV18 with TRBJ2-3; perhaps TRBD1 as D (6 bases). Trimming cost V 4 bases and J 4 bases, with 24 bases left between them. CDR3 length equals 18 residues. Germline CDR1 reads KGHSH; CDR2 reads LQKENI. The chain's CDR3 is CASSRTGPATKGADTQYF. Here the CDR3 DNA reads TGTGCCAGCTCACGAACGGGCCCGGCAACTAAGGGGGCAGATACGCAGTATTTT. The variable domain in full, with the rest retrieved from reference TRBV18 and TRBJ2-3, is NAGVMQNPRHLVRRRGQEARLRCSPMKGHSHVYWYRQLPEEGLKFMVYLQKENIIDESGMPKERFSAEFPKEGPSILRIQQVVRGDSAAYFCASSRTGPATKGADTQYFGPGTRLTVL.

As for this clone: This sample also contains other DNA sequences that code for the same CDR3. This chain links TRBV7-9 with TRBJ2-3; 13 nucleotides agree with TRBD2. Unmatched junction bases numbered 4, after V lost 2 bases and J lost 2 bases. The CDR3 spans 17 residues. Germline CDR1 and CDR2: SEHNR and FQNEAQ (reference sequence). The CDR3 loop reads CASSLRTSGGITDTQYF. CDR3 DNA: TGTGCCAGCAGCTTAAGGACTAGCGGGGGAATCACAGATACGCAGTATTTT.

This rearrangement joins TRBV7-6 to TRBJ1-1, with D perhaps TRBD1 (5 bases). Germline CDR1 is SGHVS and CDR2 is FNYEAQ. The CDR3 runs 15 residues. V lost 5 bases and J lost 1, with 14 bases in between. The DNA of the CDR3 is TGTGCCAGCAGCATAAGTCGGGGGAGGAACACTGAAGCTTTCTTT. Translation: CASSISRGRNTEAFF.

The chain recombines TRBV27 with TRBJ2-3; D not certain. Looked up from germline, CDR1 is MNHEY and CDR2 is SMNVEV (reference sequence). The CDR3 consists of 13 residues. V gave up 2 bases and J gave up 4 bases, with 7 bases separating them. The chain's CDR3 is CASSLPEADTQYF. CDR3 coding DNA: TGTGCCAGCAGTTTACCAGAGGCAGATACGCAGTATTTT.

The V call is TRBV15, the J call TRBJ2-1; no clear D gene. The CDR3 has 15 amino acids. The germline V and J ends were trimmed by 1 base and 2 bases, with 9 bases remaining between them. Germline loops: CDR1 LNHNV, CDR2 YYDKDF (reference sequence). CDR3 DNA: TGTGCCACCAGCAGAGGCGGAGCGCCCTACAATGAGCAGTTCTTC. The encoded protein is CATSRGGAPYNEQFF.

This sequence joins TRBV11-2 and TRBJ1-2, with TRBD1 as a possible D gene (5 bases). The V gene's germline CDR1 is SGHAT and CDR2 FQNNGV. The ends were cut back, 5 bases at V and 4 bases at J, with 14 bases in the middle. This CDR3 has 14 residues. The CDR3 DNA follows: TGTGCCAGCAGCCAAAACGCGGGGGGCTATGGCTACACCTTC. Protein product: CASSQNAGGYGYTF.

The rearrangement links TRBV24-1 to TRBJ2-1; D remains unclear. The CDR3 totals 15 residues. Trimming removed 3 bases from V and 0 bases from J, with 8 bases in between. Germline V gives CDR1 KGHDR, CDR2 SFDVKD. The CDR3 loop is CATSDHSSSYNEQFF. CDR3 coding DNA: TGTGCCACCAGTGATCATAGTAGCTCCTACAATGAGCAGTTCTTC.

This chain links TRBV7-2 with TRBJ1-5; tentatively, D is TRBD1 (5 bases). CDR1 and CDR2 (germline): SGHTA, FQGNSA. Trimming stripped 5 bases from V and 1 base from J, with 12 bases between. The CDR3 is 15 residues long. The CDR3 protein is CASSVQGISNQPQHF. The DNA for the CDR3 is TGTGCCAGCAGCGTTCAGGGTATCAGCAATCAGCCCCAGCATTTT.

A single count supports this clone. The chain carries TRBV29-1 and TRBJ2-5; D gene unclear. Trimming took 4 bases from V and 1 from J, leaving 7 bases between them. The CDR3 covers 12 residues. Germline-derived CDR1 and CDR2 are SQVTM and ANQGSEA. The CDR3 DNA reads TGCAGCGTTGGACAAGCCCAAGAGACCCAGTACTTC. Translated, it gives CSVGQAQETQYF.

The rearrangement uses TRBV29-1 and TRBJ1-1; D not resolved. The CDR3 contains 13 residues. Germline-derived CDR1 and CDR2 are SQVTM and ANQGSEA. Trimming took 4 bases from V and 4 from J, leaving 13 bases between them. This CDR3 is CSVVSGRGTEAFF. The CDR3 DNA sequence: TGCAGCGTTGTAAGTGGACGGGGCACTGAAGCTTTCTTT.

V gene TRBV18 combines with J gene TRBJ1-6, with 9 bases fitting TRBD1. Germline CDR1 and CDR2: KGHSH and LQKENI. J lost 8 bases, V lost 3 bases, and 2 bases had no gene match. The CDR3 totals 14 residues. CDR3 residues: CASSPRTGDSPLHF. Written as DNA, the CDR3 is TGTGCCAGCTCACCTCGGACAGGGGATTCACCCCTCCACTTT.

The chain recombines TRBV19 with TRBJ1-2, with D uncertain. The CDR3 length is 14 residues. The germline CDR1 and CDR2 sequences are LNHDA and SQIVND (reference sequence). V was cut by 4 bases and J by 5 bases, with 14 bases left in between. CDR3 sequence reads: CASSKQEGDYGYTF. CDR3 bases: TGTGCCAGTAGTAAGCAGGAGGGTGATTATGGCTACACCTTC.

V usage is TRBV28 and J usage is TRBJ2-3; D gene uncertain. The CDR3 sequence is 15 residues long. V shed 5 bases and J shed 1 base, with 13 bases lying between them. Looked up from germline, CDR1 is MDHEN and CDR2 is SYDVKM. CDR3 protein: CASSRELLGTDTQYF. The CDR3 DNA is TGTGCCAGCAGTCGCGAACTTCTAGGCACAGATACGCAGTATTTT.

The J gene is TRBJ2-7, the V gene TRBV6-2 or TRBV6-3, with D uncertain. Trimming pared 2 bases from V and 5 bases from J, leaving 13 bases between. Per the germline V gene, CDR1 is MNHEY and CDR2 is SVGEGT. The CDR3 has 14 amino acids. CDR3 protein: CASSYGGPADEQYF. CDR3 in DNA: TGTGCCAGCAGTTACGGCGGTCCTGCGGACGAGCAGTACTTC.

The CDR3 DNA reads TGTGCCAGTAGTATACGAACTAGCGGGACCTACGAGCAGTACTTC. Amino acids: CASSIRTSGTYEQYF. The chain employs TRBV19 and TRBJ2-7; 10 bases are a match to TRBD2. Germline CDR1 reads LNHDA; CDR2 reads SQIVND (reference sequence). With V trimmed by 2 bases and J by 2 bases, 3 bases remained unmatched. CDR3 length: 15 residues.

The sample holds one count of this clone. The V and J genes are TRBV18 and TRBJ1-5; no firm D call. V was shortened by 3 bases and J by 2 bases, with 8 bases between the two germline ends. The length of the CDR3 is 14 residues. Germline assignment: CDR1 KGHSH and CDR2 LQKENI. Here the CDR3 reads CASSPALGNQPQHF. CDR3 DNA: TGTGCCAGCTCACCGGCCCTGGGCAATCAGCCCCAGCATTTT.

The rearrangement uses TRBV9 and TRBJ2-7; D remains ambiguous. The CDR3 extends over 14 amino acids. The V end was cut by 0 bases, the J end by 4 bases, with 11 bases between. Germline CDR1 is SGDLS and CDR2 is YYNGEE. CDR3: CASSVDHLPYEQYF. The CDR3 DNA reads as TGTGCCAGCAGCGTAGATCACTTGCCGTACGAGCAGTACTTC. The complete variable domain, with remaining parts taken from reference TRBV9 and TRBJ2-7, reads DSGVTQTPKHLITATGQRVTLRCSPRSGDLSVYWYQQSLDQGLQFLIQYYNGEERAKGNILERFSAQQFPDLHSELNLSSLELGDSALYFCASSVDHLPYEQYFGPGTRLTVT.

The chain carries TRBV7-2 and TRBJ2-1, with D maybe TRBD2 (5 bases). The CDR3 sequence is 13 residues long. V dropped 5 bases and J dropped 8 bases, with 13 bases sitting between them. Germline lookup yields CDR1 SGHTA and CDR2 FQGNSA. The CDR3 is CASSPRGVDEQFF. The CDR3 coding sequence is TGTGCCAGCAGCCCCCGGGGTGTTGATGAGCAGTTCTTC. The full variable domain, completed using reference TRBV7-2 and TRBJ2-1, is GAGVSQSPSNKVTEKGKDVELRCDPISGHTALYWYRQSLGQGLEFLIYFQGNSAPDKSGLPSDRFSAERTGGSVSTLTIQRTQQEDSAVYLCASSPRGVDEQFFGPGTRLTVL.

The chain recombines TRBV14 with TRBJ1-1; TRBD1 matches at 7 bases. The CDR3 sequence is 15 residues long. Germline V gene data show CDR1 as SGHDN and CDR2 as FVKESK. V trimming: 4 bases; J trimming: 4 bases; junction bases outside the gene matches: 9. CDR3 coding DNA: TGTGCCAGCAGCCTCAACAGGGGATGGGGCACTGAAGCTTTCTTT. Encoded protein: CASSLNRGWGTEAFF.

The chain has TRBV6-6 and TRBJ1-2, with TRBD1 matching over 9 bases. CDR1 is MNHNY, CDR2 SVGAGI, per germline (reference sequence). Trimming removed 7 bases from V and 6 bases from J; junction bases left unmatched: 12. The CDR3 consists of 15 residues. CDR3 in amino acids: CASTSYRGRRDGYTF. The CDR3, as DNA: TGTGCCAGCACTAGCTACAGGGGGCGCCGGGATGGCTACACCTTC.

This chain connects TRBV29-1 to TRBJ2-3; 8 bases match TRBD2. The CDR3 consists of 13 residues. CDR1 and CDR2 (germline): SQVTM, ANQGSEA. V lost 6 bases, J lost 3 bases, and 5 bases stayed unmatched. The CDR3 is CSVSGLATDTQYF. As DNA, the CDR3 is TGCAGCGTCAGCGGACTAGCAACAGATACGCAGTATTTT.

V and J are TRBV7-9 and TRBJ1-2, with 7 bases that match TRBD1. Germline V lookup: CDR1 SEHNR, CDR2 FQNEAQ (reference sequence). The CDR3 totals 13 residues. V lost 5 bases to trimming and J lost 2 bases; unmatched junction nucleotides: 2. CDR3 loop: CASSQQGNYGYTF. The DNA of the CDR3 is TGTGCCAGCAGCCAACAGGGGAACTATGGCTACACCTTC.

The rearrangement links TRBV15 to TRBJ1-1, with TRBD1 matching over 7 bases. Germline CDR1 is LNHNV and CDR2 is YYDKDF (reference sequence). CDR3 length: 14 amino acids. After removal of 3 bases from V and 2 bases from J, the junction contained 3 bases not matched to a gene. CDR3: CATSRDRPNTEAFF. Here the CDR3 DNA reads TGTGCCACCAGCAGGGACAGGCCAAACACTGAAGCTTTCTTT.

This rearrangement joins TRBV5-1 to TRBJ1-1, with TRBD1 as a possible D gene (5 bases). Germline CDR1 and CDR2: SGHRS and YFSETQ. The V end was cut by 4 bases, the J end by 2 bases, with 15 bases between. The CDR3 extends over 15 amino acids. The CDR3 DNA reads as TGCGCCAGCAGCCGTGGGGCAGTAGATAACACTGAAGCTTTCTTT. This sequence encodes CASSRGAVDNTEAFF.

The rearrangement uses TRBV4-1 and TRBJ1-3; D gene unclear. Per germline, CDR1 MGHRA and CDR2 YSYEKL. The germline V and J ends were trimmed by 0 bases and 4 bases, with 16 bases remaining between them. The CDR3 contains 17 residues. CDR3 nucleotides: TGCGCCAGCAGCCAAGAACGTAGTAGGGAGGGCGGAAACACCATATATTTT. Encoded protein: CASSQERSREGGNTIYF.

The chain employs TRBV3-1 (or the pseudogene TRBV3-2) and TRBJ2-5; D is possibly TRBD2 (5 bases). Germline lookup yields CDR1 LGHDT and CDR2 YNNKEL (reference sequence). The V gene lost 3 bases and the J gene lost 5 bases, with 7 bases spanning the gap. This CDR3 is 12 amino acids long. The CDR3, as DNA: TGTGCCAGCAGCCATACGGGGGAGACCCAGTACTTC. The encoded protein is CASSHTGETQYF.

The genes are TRBV7-9 and TRBJ1-1; 8 bases are a match to TRBD1. V lost 1 base and J lost 5; bases outside the gene matches: 12. The CDR3 contains 17 residues. Germline values: CDR1 SEHNR, CDR2 FQNEAQ (reference sequence). CDR3 nucleotides: TGTGCCAGCAGCTTAGGAGGTGGCAGGGGGCTTGGAACTGAAGCTTTCTTT. Its protein product is CASSLGGGRGLGTEAFF.

V is TRBV30 and J is TRBJ1-1, with unresolved D. Trimming pared 1 base from V and 1 base from J, leaving 10 bases between. CDR3 length: 14 amino acids. Germline lookup yields CDR1 GTSNPN and CDR2 SVGIG (reference sequence). This chain's CDR3 is CAWSGEVRNTEAFF. The CDR3 DNA sequence: TGTGCCTGGAGTGGTGAGGTCCGGAACACTGAAGCTTTCTTT.

In the case of this clone: The sample holds other DNA sequences that translate to the same CDR3. The V and J genes are TRBV10-2 and TRBJ1-2; 10 bases fit TRBD1. CDR1 is WSHSY and CDR2 is SAAADI in the germline V gene. The CDR3 consists of 13 residues. V lost 8 bases, J lost 3 bases, and 3 bases stayed unmatched. The CDR3 sequence: CASSGTGDYGYTF. In DNA, the CDR3 is TGCGCCAGCTCCGGGACAGGGGACTATGGCTACACCTTC.

This clone was detected only once. CDR3 sequence: CASSLVSGRMNTEAFF. As DNA, the CDR3 is TGTGCCAGCAGCTTAGTATCTGGGAGAATGAACACTGAAGCTTTCTTT. This sequence joins TRBV7-9 and TRBJ1-1; D remains unclear. Germline V lookup: CDR1 SEHNR, CDR2 FQNEAQ (reference sequence). Trimming cost V 1 base and J 0 bases, with 12 bases left between them. The CDR3 sequence is 16 residues long.

The chain carries TRBV19 and TRBJ1-2; 8 bases map to TRBD1. V gave up 7 bases and J gave up 7 bases; unmatched junction bases: 14. This CDR3 comprises 15 residues. From germline, CDR1 is LNHDA and CDR2 SQIVND (reference sequence). In DNA, the CDR3 is TGTGCCAGTACCCTTACAGGGGGTGGTCGCAGTGGCTACACCTTC. Translated, it gives CASTLTGGGRSGYTF.